This passage covers 30 T cell receptor beta chains from one sample sequenced in a study of technical replicates of blood from a few donors. Sequencing used immunoSEQ multiplex PCR; TCRdb keeps in-frame clones, though not all of them. The table has more than 45,000 clones, 75% to 95% seen once; the top ten hold around 3.6%. Sequencing was performed on PBMCs. The receptors were sampled from a human donor in good health. Some clones in this sample may be carry-over from other donors' samples.

This sequence joins TRBV5-1 and TRBJ1-1, with D maybe TRBD1 (5 bases). V was trimmed by 4 bases and J by 4 bases, leaving 14 bases between them. The CDR3 is 14 amino acids. Looked up from germline, CDR1 is SGHRS and CDR2 is YFSETQ. CDR3 in DNA: TGCGCCAGCAGCCCCACAAGGGGTGGCACTGAAGCTTTCTTT. Translated, it gives CASSPTRGGTEAFF.

This chain links TRBV19 with TRBJ1-5; 8 bases line up with TRBD1. The CDR3 sequence is 14 residues long. Looked up from germline, CDR1 is LNHDA and CDR2 is SQIVND (reference sequence). After removal of 10 bases from V and 2 bases from J, the junction contained 7 bases not matched to a gene. The CDR3 loop reads CATKDRVGNQPQHF. For the CDR3, the DNA is TGTGCCACCAAGGACAGGGTGGGCAATCAGCCCCAGCATTTT.

The rearrangement uses TRBV10-3 and TRBJ2-1, with a tentative D call TRBD2 (6 bases). The CDR3 contains 15 residues. The ends were cut back, 2 bases at V and 4 bases at J, with 12 bases in the middle. Germline CDR1 and CDR2: ENHRY and SYGVKD. CDR3 protein: CAISERGRGYNEQFF. In nucleotides, the CDR3 is TGTGCCATCAGTGAGAGAGGGCGGGGTTACAATGAGCAGTTCTTC.

V gene TRBV4-1 combines with J gene TRBJ1-2; 8 nucleotides line up with TRBD1. With V trimmed by 3 bases and J by 1 base, 7 bases remained unmatched. The CDR3 consists of 16 residues. Germline values: CDR1 MGHRA, CDR2 YSYEKL. The CDR3 DNA reads as TGCGCCAGCAGCCACCACAGGGGGTGGGGTAACTATGGCTACACCTTC. This gives the protein CASSHHRGWGNYGYTF.

The chain recombines TRBV29-1 with TRBJ1-2, with 7 bases aligning to TRBD1. The CDR3 runs to 13 residues. V lost 7 bases, J lost 7 bases, and 12 bases stayed unmatched. Germline CDR1 reads SQVTM; CDR2 reads ANQGSEA. The CDR3 nucleotides read TGCAGCGCCGATACAGGGGTCATAGGTGGCTACACCTTC. This codes for CSADTGVIGGYTF.

The J gene is TRBJ2-1, the V gene TRBV5-1; maybe TRBD1 (5 bases). Germline values: CDR1 SGHRS, CDR2 YFSETQ. Between the trimmed V and J ends, which lost 3 bases and 0 bases, there was a span of 25 bases. The CDR3 is 20 residues long. CDR3 DNA sequence: TGCGCCAGCAGCTCAGGGTACCCTGGTCGGATATTAAGCTCCTACAATGAGCAGTTCTTC. Protein product: CASSSGYPGRILSSYNEQFF. The variable domain in full, with the rest retrieved from reference TRBV5-1 and TRBJ2-1, is KAGVTQTPRYLIKTRGQQVTLSCSPISGHRSVSWYQQTPGQGLQFLFEYFSETQRNKGNFPGRFSGRQFSNSRSEMNVSTLELGDSALYLCASSSGYPGRILSSYNEQFFGPGTRLTVL.

This clone was seen only a few times. The chain recombines TRBV4-3 with TRBJ2-2; 10 bases fit TRBD2. This CDR3 contains 17 residues. Germline CDR1 is LGHNA and CDR2 is YSLEER. V lost 8 bases to trimming and J lost 0 bases; unmatched junction nucleotides: 9. Here the CDR3 reads CASQPSGGDPNTGELFF. The DNA of the CDR3 is TGCGCCAGCCAACCGAGCGGGGGGGACCCGAACACCGGGGAGCTGTTTTTT.

This clone was seen a single time. V is TRBV7-8 and J is TRBJ1-4; D is ambiguous. The CDR3 runs to 14 residues. V was pared by 0 bases and J by 10 bases, with 12 bases between. Germline V lookup: CDR1 SGHVS, CDR2 FQNEAQ. In DNA, the CDR3 is TGTGCCAGCAGCTTAGCGGAGGGTTCTGTAAAACTGTTTTTT. Translated, it gives CASSLAEGSVKLFF.

This chain links TRBV5-5 with TRBJ1-4, with D hard to call. With 0 bases removed from V and 11 bases from J, the gap between germline ends came to 17 bases. The length of the CDR3 is 15 residues. Germline V lookup: CDR1 SGHKS, CDR2 YYEKEE (reference sequence). The CDR3 sequence: CASSLGGPSRDKLFF. The CDR3 DNA reads as TGTGCCAGCAGCTTGGGAGGGCCCTCCAGAGACAAACTGTTTTTT. Looking up the rest from reference TRBV5-5 and TRBJ1-4 gives the full variable domain: DAGVTQSPTHLIKTRGQQVTLRCSPISGHKSVSWYQQVLGQGPQFIFQYYEKEERGRGNFPDRFSARQFPNYSSELNVNALLLGDSALYLCASSLGGPSRDKLFFGSGTQLSVL.

The chain couples TRBV7-9 to TRBJ1-1; possibly TRBD1 for D (5 bases). Germline V CDR1 and CDR2: SEHNR, FQNEAQ (reference sequence). This CDR3 region has 13 residues. V dropped 2 bases and J dropped 3 bases, with 7 bases sitting between them. CDR3 DNA sequence: TGTGCCAGCAGCTTATTAGGGGACACTGAAGCTTTCTTT. Amino acids: CASSLLGDTEAFF.

The J gene is TRBJ2-2, the V gene TRBV5-6; D remains ambiguous. Germline CDR1 SGHDT, CDR2 YYEEEE. Trimming pared 4 bases from V and 3 bases from J, leaving 4 bases between. This CDR3 region has 12 residues. CDR3 DNA sequence: TGTGCCAGCAGCCGGGACACCGGGGAGCTGTTTTTT. Protein: CASSRDTGELFF.

This chain joins TRBV4-1 and TRBJ1-4, with no clear D. Germline-derived CDR1 and CDR2 are MGHRA and YSYEKL. The V and J ends lost 2 bases and 4 bases respectively, with 14 bases between them. The CDR3 spans 16 residues. DNA of the CDR3: TGCGCCAGCAGCCAAAGGGCGGGGTCCGTTAATGAAAAACTGTTTTTT. Translating it yields CASSQRAGSVNEKLFF.

This clone came up once. The genes are TRBV4-1 and TRBJ1-1, with 7 nucleotides matching TRBD1. CDR1 is MGHRA and CDR2 is YSYEKL in the germline V gene. The CDR3 sequence is 14 residues long. The ends lost 4 bases at V and 1 base at J; junction bases unmatched: 3. The CDR3 bases are TGCGCCAGCAGCCGCGGACAGGAGAACACTGAAGCTTTCTTT. Protein product: CASSRGQENTEAFF.

The V and J genes are TRBV5-4 and TRBJ1-2; perhaps TRBD1 as D (5 bases). CDR1 is SGHNT, CDR2 YYREEE, per germline (reference sequence). This CDR3 region has 13 residues. The V gene lost 4 bases and the J gene lost 0 bases, with 7 bases spanning the gap. The CDR3: CASSLTANYGYTF. As DNA, the CDR3 is TGTGCCAGCAGCCTGACAGCTAACTATGGCTACACCTTC.

This rearrangement joins TRBV27 to TRBJ1-6; D is possibly TRBD1 (6 bases). V lost 3 bases, J lost 9 bases, and 15 bases lay in between. The CDR3 sequence is 15 residues long. The germline V gene has CDR1 MNHEY and CDR2 SMNVEV (reference sequence). The CDR3 DNA sequence: TGTGCCAGCAGTTTTGGGCAGGGGATGAGTTCACCCCTCCACTTT. This codes for CASSFGQGMSSPLHF.

This clone was seen more than once but under ten times. The J gene is TRBJ2-3, the V gene TRBV9; possibly TRBD2 for D (6 bases). Germline V gene sequence: CDR1 SGDLS, CDR2 YYNGEE. The length of the CDR3 is 16 residues. The V gene lost 3 bases and the J gene lost 4 bases, with 18 bases spanning the gap. CDR3 sequence (DNA): TGTGCCAGCAGCGCGTCGGGGGTAGGGGCCGCAGATACGCAGTATTTT. Residues: CASSASGVGAADTQYF. Together with reference TRBV9 and TRBJ2-3, the CDR3 gives the full variable domain: DSGVTQTPKHLITATGQRVTLRCSPRSGDLSVYWYQQSLDQGLQFLIQYYNGEERAKGNILERFSAQQFPDLHSELNLSSLELGDSALYFCASSASGVGAADTQYFGPGTRLTVL.

The genes are TRBV7-6 and TRBJ2-5, with TRBD2 matching over 8 bases. Germline CDR1 reads SGHVS; CDR2 reads FNYEAQ. After removal of 5 bases from V and 4 bases from J, the junction contained 9 bases not matched to a gene. CDR3 length equals 15 residues. The CDR3 loop is CASSPPRAGAETQYF. The CDR3 nucleotides are TGTGCCAGCAGCCCCCCACGAGCGGGAGCAGAGACCCAGTACTTC.

The chain uses TRBV2 and TRBJ1-1; 11 positions match TRBD1. CDR1 SNHLY and CDR2 FYNNEI come from the germline V gene. CDR3 size: 12 residues. V trimming: 11 bases; J trimming: 2 bases; junction bases outside the gene matches: 1. DNA for the CDR3: TGTGCCGGACAGGGGGCAAACACTGAAGCTTTCTTT. Its protein product is CAGQGANTEAFF.

The rearrangement uses TRBV14 and TRBJ2-5; D possibly corresponds to TRBD2 (6 bases). CDR3 size: 14 residues. V was clipped by 4 bases and J by 5 bases, with 14 bases between them. CDR1 is SGHDN and CDR2 is FVKESK in the germline V gene. In nucleotides, the CDR3 is TGTGCCAGCAGCCCTTTAGCGGTGGGGGAGACCCAGTACTTC. This encodes CASSPLAVGETQYF.

The rearrangement links TRBV30 to TRBJ2-3; 11 nucleotides agree with TRBD2. V shed 3 bases and J 6 bases; nucleotides not matched to a gene: 5. The V gene's germline CDR1 is GTSNPN and CDR2 SVGIG (reference sequence). This CDR3 has 14 residues. CDR3 amino acids: CAWSRSGRGDTQYF. The CDR3 nucleotides read TGTGCCTGGAGCCGTAGCGGGAGGGGGGATACGCAGTATTTT.

V is TRBV7-2 and J is TRBJ2-5, with D hard to call. Trimming removed 5 bases from V and 3 bases from J, with 4 bases in between. This CDR3 is 11 amino acids long. The V gene's germline CDR1 is SGHTA and CDR2 FQGNSA. CDR3 region: CASSQEETQYF. The CDR3 DNA is TGTGCCAGCAGCCAGGAAGAGACCCAGTACTTC.

This sequence joins TRBV7-2 and TRBJ1-6, with D perhaps TRBD1 (6 bases). The CDR3 spans 14 residues. CDR1 is SGHTA and CDR2 is FQGNSA in the germline V gene. Deletions cut 6 bases from V and 9 bases from J, with 15 bases between. This chain's CDR3 is CASRDGTSSSPLHF. The CDR3 DNA reads TGTGCCAGCAGAGACGGGACAAGTTCTTCACCCCTCCACTTT.

This chain joins TRBV11-2 and TRBJ2-1; the match to TRBD2 covers 8 bases. V dropped 5 bases and J dropped 12; count of bases not matched to a gene: 12. The CDR3 is 14 amino acids. The V gene's germline CDR1 is SGHAT and CDR2 FQNNGV. The CDR3 sequence: CASSPLGLVVRQFF. The CDR3, as DNA: TGTGCCAGCAGCCCCTTGGGACTAGTAGTTCGGCAGTTCTTC.

This rearrangement joins TRBV4-1 to TRBJ1-1; 8 nucleotides match TRBD1. CDR3 size: 16 residues. The trim removed 2 bases at V and 7 bases at J, leaving 12 bases unmatched. The germline CDR1 and CDR2 sequences are MGHRA and YSYEKL. CDR3 loop: CASSQFPTGVKGEAFF. CDR3 sequence (DNA): TGCGCCAGCAGCCAATTTCCGACAGGGGTAAAGGGTGAAGCTTTCTTT.

The gene calls are TRBV5-6 and TRBJ2-5; weak D call: TRBD1 (5 bases). The CDR3 spans 13 residues. V shed 0 bases and J shed 4 bases, with 7 bases lying between them. Germline CDR1 and CDR2: SGHDT and YYEEEE. As DNA, the CDR3 is TGTGCCAGCAGCTTGGGGCAGGGAGAGACCCAGTACTTC. Its protein product is CASSLGQGETQYF.

The chain employs TRBV10-3 and TRBJ1-5; D not resolved. The CDR3 loop spans 13 amino acids. Per germline, CDR1 ENHRY and CDR2 SYGVKD. The V and J ends lost 8 bases and 1 base respectively, with 9 bases between them. The CDR3 DNA follows: TGTGCCATCTCCTTCGGGAGCAATCAGCCCCAGCATTTT. Translation: CAISFGSNQPQHF.

The CDR3 spells CASGPPLAGGRETQYF. The CDR3 nucleotides read TGTGCTAGTGGTCCACCACTAGCGGGGGGGCGGGAGACCCAGTACTTC. The chain uses TRBV12-5 and TRBJ2-5; 13 positions agree with TRBD2. This CDR3 has 16 residues. Germline CDR1 reads LGHNT; CDR2 reads FRNRAP. Germline trimming cut 5 bases from V and 5 bases from J; bases unmatched to any gene: 8.

The rearrangement joins TRBV4-3 to TRBJ2-3; D may be TRBD2 (6 bases). Germline loops: CDR1 LGHNA, CDR2 YSLEER. V dropped 4 bases and J dropped 4 bases, with 12 bases sitting between them. CDR3 length: 14 amino acids. CDR3 region: CASSRDSRPDTQYF. CDR3 bases: TGCGCCAGCAGCCGGGACTCCCGTCCAGATACGCAGTATTTT.

This clone appeared a single time. The rearrangement links TRBV2 to TRBJ2-5, with unresolved D. With 6 bases removed from V and 7 bases from J, the gap between germline ends came to 15 bases. Looked up from germline, CDR1 is SNHLY and CDR2 is FYNNEI. This CDR3 region has 13 residues. The CDR3 coding sequence is TGTGCCAGCAGCAAAGACCGATCGGGGACCCAGTACTTC. Translation gives CASSKDRSGTQYF.

The rearrangement links TRBV4-2 to TRBJ2-7, with D maybe TRBD1 (5 bases). The CDR3 has 14 amino acids. V was cut by 4 bases and J by 7 bases, with 17 bases left in between. From germline, CDR1 is LGHNA and CDR2 YNFKEQ. CDR3 bases: TGTGCCAGCAGCCCTCTTCAGGGAAGTTTGGAGCAGTACTTC. Its protein product is CASSPLQGSLEQYF.